What follows describes a single T cell receptor (beta chain). Germline is not matched at one junction end, which may reflect a read error. There are 12 residues in the CDR3. CDR1 is ENHRY and CDR2 is SYGVKD in the germline V gene. The data derive from a study of prognosis after radiotherapy for stage I lung cancer. Genomic DNA provided the template from which TCR beta CDR3 was amplified by two-round multiplex PCR. First-round PCR used primers specific to each TRBV and TRBJ gene. TCRdb recomputed calls from the multiplex PCR reads with MiXCR, one row per CDR3 protein. Counted here are roughly 30,000 distinct CDR3 sequences, 35% to 45% occurring once; the ten biggest clones make up over 15%.

This TCR derives from a donor over 45 with non-small cell lung cancer. J is TRBJ2-3 and V is TRBV10-3, with a weak D call TRBD2 (6 bases). The starting material was PBMCs, obtained before or after stereotactic body radiation therapy (not recorded which). DNA of the CDR3: TGTGCCACCGTATACGGCGGGGATACTCAGTATTTT. This translates into CATVYGGDTQYF.